The TCR beta chain described here comes from a study of CD4 T cells in relation to SARS-CoV-2 and coronaviruses. At the level of the study: PBMCs were cultured with antigen for roughly nine days before TCR beta sequencing.

Worth noting for this clone: Its antigen is as yet unknown.

CDR1 is MGHRA and CDR2 is YSYEKL in the germline V gene. The CDR3 covers 13 residues. V gave up 4 bases and J gave up 9 bases, with 13 bases separating them. Sequencing used immunoSEQ multiplex PCR; TCRdb keeps in-frame clones, though not all of them. The table has 16,000 or so clones, about 80% seen once. Study-wide points: Crossreactivity was assessed only for spike protein, not other viral proteins. Approximately 65% of donors had memory CD4+ clonotypes crossrecognizing SARS-CoV-2 and common cold coronavirus spike.

CD4+ T cells from unexposed donors were obtained before the COVID-19 pandemic (2011-2018). Isolation of CD4+ T cells took place after about eleven days in culture. Material for sequencing was CD4+ T cells from PBMCs, cultured in vitro. This rearrangement joins TRBV4-1 to TRBJ2-1, with D possibly TRBD2 on 7 matching bases. The receptor comes from a human donor in good health. Here the CDR3 reads CASSRGEGGEQFF. In DNA, the CDR3 is TGCGCCAGCAGCCGCGGGGAGGGGGGTGAGCAGTTCTTC.